This T cell receptor (beta chain) comes out of a study of post-analysis software for immune sequencing data. Turning to this clonotype: No antigen is known for it. One junction end does not reproduce the germline sequence, and a read error may be involved.

Study-wide results and limits: People with multiple sclerosis had a significantly lower normalized Chao1 diversity than controls did. Compared with controls, patients had more of about five TRBV segments, including TRBV5-6, TRBV5-1 and TRBV20-1.

cDNA libraries of TCR beta carried unique molecular identifiers. TCRdb fed the PCR reads into MiXCR, producing one record per CDR3 protein. The sample has roughly 800,000 distinct CDR3 sequences; 30% are singletons. Germline V lookup: CDR1 MNHNY, CDR2 SVGAGI (reference sequence). The CDR3 is 16 amino acids. Specimen: blood. V is TRBV6-6 and J is TRBJ1-2; weak D call: TRBD1 (5 bases). The receptor's source is a girl aged 5 to 17 with multiple sclerosis. CDR3 DNA sequence: TGTGCCAGCAAACCATTGCAGGGCTTGGTCCGTTATGGCCACACCTTC. Its translation: CASKPLQGLVRYGHTF.